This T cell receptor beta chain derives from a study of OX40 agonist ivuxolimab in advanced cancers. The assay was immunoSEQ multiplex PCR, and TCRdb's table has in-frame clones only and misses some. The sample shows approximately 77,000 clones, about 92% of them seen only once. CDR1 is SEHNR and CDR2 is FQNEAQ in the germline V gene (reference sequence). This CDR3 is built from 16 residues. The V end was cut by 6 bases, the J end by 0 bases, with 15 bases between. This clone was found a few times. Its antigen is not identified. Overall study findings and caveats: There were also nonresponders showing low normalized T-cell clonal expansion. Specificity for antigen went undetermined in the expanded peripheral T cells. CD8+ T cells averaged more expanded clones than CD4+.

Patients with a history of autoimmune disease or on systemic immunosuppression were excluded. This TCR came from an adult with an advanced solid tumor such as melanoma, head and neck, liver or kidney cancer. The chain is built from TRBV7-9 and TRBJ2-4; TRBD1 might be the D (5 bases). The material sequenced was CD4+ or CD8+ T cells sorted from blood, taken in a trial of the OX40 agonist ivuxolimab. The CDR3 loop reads CASRPWGDVAKNIQYF. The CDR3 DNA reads TGTGCCAGCAGACCTTGGGGCGATGTAGCCAAAAACATTCAGTACTTC.